Following are 22 T cell receptor beta chains from one sample sequenced in a study of blood T cells in healthy people across ages. Primed by a sample-barcoded 5' primer and a J-beta primer mix, a second PCR proceeded for about 6 to 11 cycles. A single record per CDR3 protein comes from TCRdb applying MiXCR to the 5' RACE reads. The data hold approximately 940,000 distinct CDR3 sequences, with roughly 48% observed a single time. Specimen: blood. These receptors were obtained from a man under 40 in good health.

CDR3 coding DNA: TGTGCCAGCACGAGGGAGGTCGGGGAGCTGTTTTTT. Amino acid sequence: CASTREVGELFF. The genes are TRBV9 and TRBJ2-2; tentative D call: TRBD2 (6 bases). The V end was cut by 6 bases, the J end by 7 bases, with 10 bases between. Germline CDR1 and CDR2: SGDLS and YYNGEE. This CDR3 spans 12 amino acids.

V usage is TRBV27 and J usage is TRBJ2-1; 11 positions match TRBD2. V trimming: 9 bases; J trimming: 5 bases; junction bases outside the gene matches: 6. Germline CDR1 reads MNHEY; CDR2 reads SMNVEV (reference sequence). This CDR3 spans 14 amino acids. The CDR3: CASHLAGGHNEQFF. In nucleotides, the CDR3 is TGTGCCAGTCACCTAGCGGGGGGACACAATGAGCAGTTCTTC.

The table lists this clonotype with a few counts. V usage is TRBV5-5 and J usage is TRBJ1-2, with TRBD1 as a possible D gene (5 bases). Germline V gene data show CDR1 as SGHKS and CDR2 as YYEKEE (reference sequence). Trimming removed 0 bases from V and 5 bases from J, with 11 bases in between. The CDR3 runs 14 residues. The CDR3 DNA reads as TGTGCCAGCAGCTTGGAATCAGGGCGGTATGGCTACACCTTC. Amino acids: CASSLESGRYGYTF.

The chain is built from TRBV20-1 and TRBJ2-7; 7 bases line up with TRBD1. The V gene's germline CDR1 is DFQATT and CDR2 SNEGSKA (reference sequence). The V segment lost 7 bases and the J segment 0 bases; nucleotides outside the gene matches: 6. The CDR3 runs to 13 residues. CDR3 bases: TGCAGTGGTCAGACAGGGCCCTCCTACGAGCAGTACTTC. Translation: CSGQTGPSYEQYF.

The gene calls are TRBV21-1 and TRBJ2-5; the table's D gene call, TRBD1, was not cross checked with the DNA. TRBJ2-7 explains the end of the DNA better; the J call may be wrong. TRBV21-1 is shown as a pseudogene. The CDR3 runs 12 residues. The CDR3 DNA follows: TGTGCCAGCAGCAAGGGGACGGACGAGCAGTACTTC. Protein product: CASSKGTDEQYF.

The table lists this clonotype with many counts. This chain uses TRBV27 with TRBJ2-7, with 13 nucleotides matching TRBD2. The CDR3 length is 14 residues. Germline V gene sequence: CDR1 MNHEY, CDR2 SMNVEV (reference sequence). Germline trimming cut 4 bases from V and 6 bases from J; bases unmatched to any gene: 3. CDR3 bases: TGTGCCAGCAGTTATAGGACTAGCGGGAGCGAGCAGTACTTC. Protein sequence: CASSYRTSGSEQYF.

The chain carries TRBV29-1 and TRBJ1-3, with D hard to call. The V gene's germline CDR1 is SQVTM and CDR2 ANQGSEA. Trimming removed 3 bases at V and 0 bases at J, with 9 bases between. CDR3 length equals 14 residues. CDR3 amino acids: CSVELQNSGNTIYF. The CDR3 DNA sequence: TGCAGCGTTGAGTTACAGAACTCTGGAAACACCATATATTTT.

This clonotype was seen a handful of times. The V call is TRBV7-2, the J call TRBJ2-7, with 16 bases matching TRBD2. The CDR3 runs to 17 residues. With V trimmed by 5 bases and J by 6 bases, 10 bases remained unmatched. Germline loops: CDR1 SGHTA, CDR2 FQGNSA. Written as DNA, the CDR3 is TGTGCCAGCAGCCCCGGCCGGGGACTAGCGGGGGGGCCCGAGCAGTACTTC. Amino acid sequence: CASSPGRGLAGGPEQYF. Complete variable domain (other parts from reference TRBV7-2 and TRBJ2-7): GAGVSQSPSNKVTEKGKDVELRCDPISGHTALYWYRQSLGQGLEFLIYFQGNSAPDKSGLPSDRFSAERTGGSVSTLTIQRTQQEDSAVYLCASSPGRGLAGGPEQYFGPGTRLTVT.

J is TRBJ2-7 and V is TRBV4-3; D is possibly TRBD1 (5 bases). The germline CDR1 and CDR2 sequences are LGHNA and YSLEER. Trimming took 0 bases from V and 1 from J, leaving 10 bases between them. The CDR3 consists of 15 residues. The CDR3 sequence: CASSQDRRDSYEQYF. CDR3 nucleotide sequence: TGCGCCAGCAGCCAAGATCGCAGGGATTCCTACGAGCAGTACTTC.

This clonotype was seen a few times. J is TRBJ2-5 and V is TRBV7-6, with unresolved D. Germline values: CDR1 SGHVS, CDR2 FNYEAQ. V was clipped by 5 bases and J by 2 bases, with 15 bases between them. There are 15 residues in the CDR3. In nucleotides, the CDR3 is TGTGCCAGCAGCCCCTATGAGTTCGGGCAAGAGACCCAGTACTTC. Its translation: CASSPYEFGQETQYF.

The chain uses TRBV7-2 and TRBJ1-4; D possibly corresponds to TRBD1 (5 bases). The CDR3 contains 16 residues. Trimming removed 3 bases at V and 0 bases at J, with 11 bases between. Per germline, CDR1 SGHTA and CDR2 FQGNSA. CDR3 nucleotides: TGTGCCAGCAGCTTGGGGCGGACATCAACTAATGAAAAACTGTTTTTT. Its protein product is CASSLGRTSTNEKLFF.

This clonotype was observed a handful of times. This chain uses TRBV9 with TRBJ2-3; D remains ambiguous. The CDR3 contains 13 residues. V lost 0 bases to trimming and J lost 5 bases, with 7 bases between them. From germline, CDR1 is SGDLS and CDR2 YYNGEE. This CDR3 reads CASSVALQDTQYF. The CDR3 nucleotides are TGTGCCAGCAGCGTAGCGTTACAAGATACGCAGTATTTT.

J is TRBJ2-5 and V is TRBV24-1; a weak D match, TRBD1 (6 bases). The DNA end is a closer match to TRBJ2-7, so the J assignment may be wrong. Germline assignment: CDR1 KGHDR and CDR2 SFDVKD. The CDR3 loop spans 13 amino acids. Here the CDR3 reads CATRGGFENEQYF. DNA of the CDR3: TGTGCCACCAGAGGGGGATTCGAGAACGAGCAGTACTTC.

This clonotype was seen repeatedly, ten times or more. This sequence joins TRBV12-3 or TRBV12-4 and TRBJ2-3, with D maybe TRBD2 (5 bases). V lost 4 bases, J lost 1 base, and 9 bases lay in between. This CDR3 is built from 14 residues. The CDR3 here is CASSYGVGTDTQYF. CDR3 nucleotides: TGTGCCAGCAGTTACGGGGTGGGCACAGATACGCAGTATTTT.

This clonotype was counted only a few times. The genes are TRBV20-1 and TRBJ2-5; 7 nucleotides match TRBD2. From germline, CDR1 is DFQATT and CDR2 SNEGSKA (reference sequence). Trimming removed 5 bases from V and 5 bases from J; junction bases left unmatched: 8. The CDR3 has 13 amino acids. The chain's CDR3 is CSARDYGLETQYF. The CDR3 DNA reads TGCAGTGCTCGGGACTATGGTTTGGAGACCCAGTACTTC.

V gene TRBV20-1 combines with J gene TRBJ2-7; D uncertain. Germline CDR1 reads DFQATT; CDR2 reads SNEGSKA (reference sequence). The CDR3 runs 10 residues. With 4 bases removed from V and 3 bases from J, the gap between germline ends came to 4 bases. The CDR3 sequence is CSAKSYEQYF. CDR3 bases: TGCAGTGCTAAAAGCTACGAGCAGTACTTC.

The gene calls are TRBV5-1 and TRBJ2-7; D remains unclear. The germline V gene has CDR1 SGHRS and CDR2 YFSETQ. Deletions cut 6 bases from V and 7 bases from J, with 11 bases between. The CDR3 length is 11 residues. In DNA form, the CDR3 reads TGCGCCAGCACCGGTGACAATGAGCAGTACTTC. This codes for CASTGDNEQYF.

This rearrangement joins TRBV7-2 to TRBJ2-7; D perhaps matches TRBD2 (5 bases). V lost 5 bases, J lost 8 bases, and 16 bases lay in between. CDR3 length: 13 amino acids. Germline CDR1 and CDR2: SGHTA and FQGNSA. Here the CDR3 reads CASSPNRGLQQYF. CDR3 sequence (DNA): TGTGCCAGCAGCCCCAACCGGGGATTGCAGCAGTACTTC.

This clonotype has just one count. Germline and junction disagree at one end, which may indicate a read error. This sequence joins TRBV5-1 and TRBJ2-5; 9 nucleotides line up with TRBD1. Germline V CDR1 and CDR2: SGHRS, YFSETQ. The CDR3 runs 16 residues. Here the CDR3 reads CAGSLEGQGYQETQYF. DNA of the CDR3: TGCGCCGGCAGCTTGGAGGGACAGGGTTATCAAGAGACCCAGTACTTC.

V and J are TRBV3-1 and TRBJ2-4; 9 nucleotides agree with TRBD1. The J call may be in error: the DNA end matches TRBJ2-7 better. Germline CDR1 LGHDT, CDR2 YNNKEL (reference sequence). This CDR3 comprises 14 residues. CDR3 protein: CAGGRGQGIYEQYF. CDR3 DNA: TGTGCCGGCGGGAGAGGACAGGGGATCTACGAGCAGTACTTC.

Remarks on this clonotype: The junction differs from germline at one of its ends, possibly a read error. CDR3: CSTRKAANEKLFF. The CDR3 DNA reads TGCAGTACTAGAAAGGCGGCTAATGAAAAACTGTTTTTT. This chain links TRBV20-1 with TRBJ1-4; D unclear. This CDR3 is 13 amino acids long. Germline loops: CDR1 DFQATT, CDR2 SNEGSKA (reference sequence).

CDR3 bases: TGTGCCAGCAGTTTGGATAAGAGGGTAAGCACAGATACGCAGTATTTT. Protein product: CASSLDKRVSTDTQYF. V is TRBV12-3 or TRBV12-4 and J is TRBJ2-3; tentatively, D is TRBD2 (5 bases). The CDR3 has 16 amino acids. The V and J ends lost 3 bases and 0 bases respectively, with 13 bases between them.